This T cell receptor (beta chain) was profiled in a study of T cell responses to AZD1222 COVID-19 vaccine. On this clone: The antigen remains undetermined.

Study findings and constraints: Baseline seropositivity occurred in only a handful of AZD1222 recipients. Donors were largely white British and mainly female; clonal diversity was possibly underestimated. Nearly half of the spike-specific TCRs reportedly recognize variant regions that carry no mutations.

Using immunoSEQ multiplex PCR, the repertoire was profiled, and TCRdb retains in-frame clones only, with some absent. The data contain approximately 150,000 clones, about 91% of them singletons. This CDR3 spans 14 amino acids. Germline trimming cut 1 base from V and 7 bases from J; bases unmatched to any gene: 4. Germline V lookup: CDR1 SGHDN, CDR2 FVKESK. The gene calls are TRBV14 and TRBJ2-1, with 7 positions matching TRBD1. This clonotype was obtained from an adult in good health. Sequenced material: peripheral blood, taken on day 0 of MenACWY control vaccination. CDR3 in amino acids: CASSQGQGWNEQFF. CDR3 nucleotide sequence: TGTGCCAGCAGCCAAGGACAGGGCTGGAATGAGCAGTTCTTC.